This T cell receptor beta chain was captured in a study of siplizumab effects on memory and regulatory T cells. The study, taken as a whole, reports: Whether the proliferating Tregs (from siplizumab cultures) were suppressive was not confirmed. A major contribution to the alloresponse seemed to be made by naive T cells, which seemed more diverse than memory cells.

Profiled with immunoSEQ multiplex PCR; TCRdb holds only in-frame clones, not every one. The table has over 70,000 clones, approximately 95% seen once. Per germline, CDR1 SGHNT and CDR2 YYREEE (reference sequence). This CDR3 has 12 residues. V lost 4 bases to trimming and J lost 10 bases; unmatched junction nucleotides: 5. Worth noting for this clone: Its cognate antigen is unknown.

The sequencing input was CD8+ T cells sorted from blood. The TCR sequence derives from a human donor in good health. The rearrangement links TRBV5-4 to TRBJ2-1; 7 nucleotides agree with TRBD2. DNA for the CDR3: TGTGCCAGCAGCGGGGACTACCGCGAGCAGTTCTTC. It codes for CASSGDYREQFF.